This T cell receptor beta chain was sequenced in a study of cytomegalovirus exposure and HLA in healthy donors. CDR3 length equals 14 residues. The germline V gene encodes CDR1 GTSNPN and CDR2 SVGIG (reference sequence). Trimming took 1 base from V and 13 from J; bases not matched to a gene: 11. The donors comprised healthy bone marrow donors. The PCR used 60 Vbeta and 13 Jbeta primers. Libraries were prepared by immunoSEQ multiplex PCR; TCRdb keeps only in-frame clonotypes and omits some of them. This table holds 190,000 or so clones. To note about this clone: Its specificity is not known.

Points from the study as a whole: As a later analysis showed, a missense DCLRE1C variant was linked to trimming of TCR beta V- and J-genes.

This sequence joins TRBV30 and TRBJ2-2; TRBD2 matches 8 bases. This sequence originates from a boy younger than 18 in good health and CMV-seronegative. The sequencing sample was made of PBMCs. CDR3 protein: CAWSAFGGAVGLFF. In nucleotides, the CDR3 is TGTGCCTGGAGTGCGTTCGGGGGGGCCGTCGGGCTGTTTTTT.